The rows below give T cell receptor beta chains drawn from one sample of a study of metastatic and nonmetastatic thyroid tumors. TCRdb re-called clones via MiXCR from the PCR reads. The sample contains 30,000 or so clones, roughly a quarter of which appear only once. Material: blood. All receptors come from a female donor with papillary thyroid cancer or a benign thyroid nodule (not recorded which). Some clones in this sample may be carry-over from other donors' samples. Each CDR3 is given with its conserved first and last residue. Each record gives: D gene, V gene, clone size, J gene, CDR3 DNA, CDR3 protein. A D gene is named only where the DNA matches it firmly. Clone size is stated in some rows and not others, as once, few, many or a class when expanded.

TRBD2	TRBV28	many	TRBJ2-1	TGTGCCAGCATCCCGACTAGCGAAAAAAATGAGCAGTTCTTC	CASIPTSEKNEQFF
-	TRBV6-4	few	TRBJ1-2	TGTGCCAGCAGTTCGTACGCACAGCACTATGGCTACACCTTC	CASSSYAQHYGYTF
-	TRBV12-3/TRBV12-4	medium-sized	TRBJ2-7	TGTGCCAGCAGCCTTGTCCGGGGGACCGAGCAGTACTTC	CASSLVRGTEQYF
TRBD2	TRBV27	medium-sized	TRBJ2-1	TGTGCCAGCAGTTCGGCGGGAGGGCCTTTCGATGAGCAGTTCTTC	CASSSAGGPFDEQFF
TRBD1	TRBV7-8	many	TRBJ1-6	TGTGCCAGCAGCACCGGGACAGAGTCCTATAATTCACCCCTCCACTTT	CASSTGTESYNSPLHF
-	TRBV11-2	-	TRBJ1-1	TGTGCCAGCAGCTTAGATTGGGCGAACACTGAAGCTTTCTTT	CASSLDWANTEAFF
-	TRBV7-8	-	TRBJ1-1	TGTGCCAGCAGCTCAACTCCGATCACTGAAGCTTTCTTT	CASSSTPITEAFF
TRBD2	TRBV29-1	many	TRBJ2-1	TGCAGCGGGGGGGGACTAGCGGGCAATGAGCAGTTCTTC	CSGGGLAGNEQFF
-	TRBV25-1	-	TRBJ2-7	TGTGCCAGCCTAGCGACAGCCGCGTCCTCCGAGCAGTACTTC	CASLATAASSEQYF
TRBD2	TRBV5-1	many	TRBJ2-5	TGCGCCAGCAGCTTGGTAGCGGGAGGCGTCCAAGAGACCCAGTACTTC	CASSLVAGGVQETQYF
TRBD1	TRBV28	few	TRBJ1-3	TGTGCCAGCAGTGTCCCGGGACAGGGGTCTGGAAACACCATATATTTT	CASSVPGQGSGNTIYF
-	TRBV5-1	-	TRBJ2-7	TGCGCCAGCAGCGGGGACCTCGAGCAGTACTTC	CASSGDLEQYF
TRBD1	TRBV6-7	few	TRBJ2-6	TGTGCCAGCACTAAGACAGGGTACTCTGGGGCCAACGTCCTGGCTTTC	CASTKTGYSGANVLAF
TRBD2	TRBV6-1	many	TRBJ2-5	TGTGCCACGGGGGGAGGGACTAGCGAACTAGAGACCCAGTACTTC	CATGGGTSELETQYF
TRBD1	TRBV5-1	once	TRBJ1-6	TGCGCCAGCAGCCCGGGACAGCTTAATTCACCCCTCCACTTT	CASSPGQLNSPLHF
TRBD1	TRBV19	many	TRBJ1-1	TGTGCCAGTAGTCCCGGACAGGGGTTGAACACTGAAGCTTTCTTT	CASSPGQGLNTEAFF
-	TRBV6-2/TRBV6-3	-	TRBJ2-3	TGTGCCAGCAGTTACGGGACAGATACGCAGTATTTT	CASSYGTDTQYF
-	TRBV10-1	-	TRBJ2-3	TGCGCCAGCAGTGAGTCGGGGATGGATACGCAGTATTTT	CASSESGMDTQYF
TRBD1	TRBV19	-	TRBJ2-7	TGTGCCTGTAGTTCGTACAGGGGATGGGGCGAGCAGTACTTC	CACSSYRGWGEQYF
TRBD2	TRBV9	many	TRBJ2-3	TGTGCCAGCAGCGTGACCGGGACTACCACAGATACGCAGTATTTT	CASSVTGTTTDTQYF
-	TRBV12-3/TRBV12-4	many	TRBJ2-1	TGTGCCAGCAGTGGGTGGGAAAGGGTGGGGGCTAAGGATGAGCAGTTCTTC	CASSGWERVGAKDEQFF
TRBD2	TRBV5-1	many	TRBJ2-5	TGCGCCAGCAGCTTTTTAGCGGGAGTACAAGAGACCCAGTACTTC	CASSFLAGVQETQYF
-	TRBV30	-	TRBJ1-3	TGTGCCTGGGGTACAGGCTCTGGAAACGCCATATATTTT	CAWGTGSGNAIYF
-	TRBV19	-	TRBJ2-2	TGTGCCGGTAGTAGAGACAGTGCCGTGGAGCTGTTTTTT	CAGSRDSAVELFF
-	TRBV3-1	many	TRBJ2-3	TGTGCCAGCAGCCAAAAGATCTGGGACATCACTACAGATACGCAGTATTTT	CASSQKIWDITTDTQYF
-	TRBV7-2	medium-sized	TRBJ2-7	TGTGCCAGCAGCTCCGGAGTACCCCCTAGGGAGCAGTACTTC	CASSSGVPPREQYF
TRBD1	TRBV6-1	medium-sized	TRBJ2-1	TGTGCCAGCAAGGGGGGACAGGACTATTACAATGAGCAGTTCTTC	CASKGGQDYYNEQFF
TRBD2	TRBV4-1	-	TRBJ2-7	TGCGCCAGCAGCGAACTTCCTGCTAGCGGGGATCTCTACGAGCAGTACTTC	CASSELPASGDLYEQYF
-	TRBV7-3	-	TRBJ2-3	TGTGCCAGCAGCCCTGTACTAGTCACAGATACGCAGTATTTT	CASSPVLVTDTQYF
-	TRBV4-1	many	TRBJ1-1	TGCGCCAGCAGCCAAGGCCCCAGGGGAATTGACGCTTTCTTT	CASSQGPRGIDAFF
TRBD1	TRBV20-1	medium-sized	TRBJ2-7	TGCAGTGCCCTGGGACAGGGGGCCTACGAGCAGTACTTC	CSALGQGAYEQYF